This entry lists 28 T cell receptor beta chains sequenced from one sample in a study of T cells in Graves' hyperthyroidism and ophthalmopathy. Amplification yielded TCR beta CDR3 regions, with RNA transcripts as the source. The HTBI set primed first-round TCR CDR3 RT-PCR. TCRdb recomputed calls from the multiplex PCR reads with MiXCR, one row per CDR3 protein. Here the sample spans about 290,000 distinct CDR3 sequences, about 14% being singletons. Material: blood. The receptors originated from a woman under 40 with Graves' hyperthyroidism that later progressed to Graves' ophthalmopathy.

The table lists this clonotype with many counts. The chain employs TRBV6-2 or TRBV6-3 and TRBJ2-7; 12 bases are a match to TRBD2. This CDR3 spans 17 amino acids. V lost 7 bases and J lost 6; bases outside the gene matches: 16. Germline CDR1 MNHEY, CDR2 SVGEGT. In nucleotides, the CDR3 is TGTGCCAGCATCCCCCGGCTGCTAGCGGGAGGGCCGTTCGAGCAGTACTTC. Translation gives CASIPRLLAGGPFEQYF.

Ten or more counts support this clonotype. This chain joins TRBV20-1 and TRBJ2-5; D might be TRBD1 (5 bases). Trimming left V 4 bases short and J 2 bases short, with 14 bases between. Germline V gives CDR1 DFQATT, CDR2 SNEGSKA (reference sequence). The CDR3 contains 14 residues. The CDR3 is CSAKVQRQQETQYF. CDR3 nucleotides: TGCAGTGCTAAGGTTCAAAGACAGCAAGAGACCCAGTACTTC.

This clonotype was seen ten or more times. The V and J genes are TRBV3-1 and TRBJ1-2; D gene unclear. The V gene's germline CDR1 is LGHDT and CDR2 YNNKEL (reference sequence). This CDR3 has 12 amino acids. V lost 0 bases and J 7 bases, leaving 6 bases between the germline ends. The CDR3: CASSQEDRGYTF. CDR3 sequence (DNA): TGTGCCAGCAGCCAAGAGGACCGTGGCTACACCTTC.

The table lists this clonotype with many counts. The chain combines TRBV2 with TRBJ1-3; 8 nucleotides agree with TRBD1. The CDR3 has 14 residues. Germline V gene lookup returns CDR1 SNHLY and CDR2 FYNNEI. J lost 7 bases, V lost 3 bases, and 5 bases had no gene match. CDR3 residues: CASSDQGARNTIYF. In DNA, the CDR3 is TGTGCCAGCAGTGATCAGGGGGCGCGGAACACCATATATTTT.

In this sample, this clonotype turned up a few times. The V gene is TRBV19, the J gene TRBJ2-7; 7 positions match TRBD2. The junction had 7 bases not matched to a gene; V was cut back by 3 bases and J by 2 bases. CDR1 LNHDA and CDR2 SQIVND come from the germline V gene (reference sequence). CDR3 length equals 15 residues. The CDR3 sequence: CASSINWGGTYEQYF. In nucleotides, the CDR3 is TGTGCCAGTAGTATTAATTGGGGGGGAACCTACGAGCAGTACTTC.

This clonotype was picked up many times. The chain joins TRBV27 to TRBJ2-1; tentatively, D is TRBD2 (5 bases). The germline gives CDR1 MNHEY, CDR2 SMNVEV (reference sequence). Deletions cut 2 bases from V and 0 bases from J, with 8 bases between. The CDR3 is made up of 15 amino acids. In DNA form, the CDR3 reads TGTGCCAGCAGTTTAACACGGGACTCCTACAATGAGCAGTTCTTC. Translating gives CASSLTRDSYNEQFF.

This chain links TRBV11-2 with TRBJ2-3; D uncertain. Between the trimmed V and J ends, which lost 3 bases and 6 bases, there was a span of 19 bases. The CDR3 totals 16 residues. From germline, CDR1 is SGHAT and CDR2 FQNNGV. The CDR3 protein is CASSFTRPPTTDTQYF. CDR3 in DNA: TGTGCCAGCAGCTTTACACGGCCCCCGACCACGGATACGCAGTATTTT.

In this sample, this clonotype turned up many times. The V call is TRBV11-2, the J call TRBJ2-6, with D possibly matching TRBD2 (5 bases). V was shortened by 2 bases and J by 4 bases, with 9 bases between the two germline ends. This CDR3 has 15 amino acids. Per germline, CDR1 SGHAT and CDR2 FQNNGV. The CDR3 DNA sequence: TGTGCCAGCAGCTTAATGGGAGCCGGGGCCAACGTCCTGACTTTC. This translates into CASSLMGAGANVLTF. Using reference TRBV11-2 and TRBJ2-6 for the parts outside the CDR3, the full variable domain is EAGVAQSPRYKIIEKRQSVAFWCNPISGHATLYWYQQILGQGPKLLIQFQNNGVVDDSQLPKDRFSAERLKGVDSTLKIQPAKLEDSAVYLCASSLMGAGANVLTFGAGSRLTVL.

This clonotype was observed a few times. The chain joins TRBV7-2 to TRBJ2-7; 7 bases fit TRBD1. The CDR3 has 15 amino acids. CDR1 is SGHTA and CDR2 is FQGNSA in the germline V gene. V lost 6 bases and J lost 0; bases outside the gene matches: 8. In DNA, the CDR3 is TGTGCCAGCAGGAGGCAGGGGGTGAGCTCCTACGAGCAGTACTTC. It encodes CASRRQGVSSYEQYF.

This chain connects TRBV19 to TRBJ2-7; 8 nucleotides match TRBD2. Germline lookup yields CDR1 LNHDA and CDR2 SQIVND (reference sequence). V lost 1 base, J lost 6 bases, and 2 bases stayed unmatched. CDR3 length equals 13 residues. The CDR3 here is CASSIGSGSEQYF. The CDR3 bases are TGTGCCAGTAGTATAGGAAGCGGGAGCGAGCAGTACTTC.

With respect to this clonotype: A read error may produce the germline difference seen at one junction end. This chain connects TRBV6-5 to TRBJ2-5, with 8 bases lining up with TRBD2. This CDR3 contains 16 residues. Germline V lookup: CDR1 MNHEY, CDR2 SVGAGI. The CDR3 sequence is CASSYSPLAVQEAQYF. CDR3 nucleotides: TGTGCCAGCAGTTACAGTCCACTAGCGGTCCAAGAGGCCCAGTACTTC.

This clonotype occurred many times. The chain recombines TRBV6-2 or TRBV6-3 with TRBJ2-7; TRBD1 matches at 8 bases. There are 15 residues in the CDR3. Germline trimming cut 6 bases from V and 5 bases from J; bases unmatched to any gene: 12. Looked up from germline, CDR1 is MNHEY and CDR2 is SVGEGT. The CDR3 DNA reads TGTGCCAGCAGACGGTCGGACAGGGACGGAGACGAGCAGTACTTC. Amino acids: CASRRSDRDGDEQYF.

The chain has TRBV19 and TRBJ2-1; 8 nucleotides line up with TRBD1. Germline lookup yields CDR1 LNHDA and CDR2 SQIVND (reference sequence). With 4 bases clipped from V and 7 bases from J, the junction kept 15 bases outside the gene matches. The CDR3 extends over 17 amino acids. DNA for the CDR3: TGTGCCAGTAGTAGGCGTGGACAGGGTGGACGGTGGAATGAGCAGTTCTTC. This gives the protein CASSRRGQGGRWNEQFF. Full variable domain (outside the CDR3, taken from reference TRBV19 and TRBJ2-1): DGGITQSPKYLFRKEGQNVTLSCEQNLNHDAMYWYRQDPGQGLRLIYYSQIVNDFQKGDIAEGYSVSREKKESFPLTVTSAQKNPTAFYLCASSRRGQGGRWNEQFFGPGTRLTVL.

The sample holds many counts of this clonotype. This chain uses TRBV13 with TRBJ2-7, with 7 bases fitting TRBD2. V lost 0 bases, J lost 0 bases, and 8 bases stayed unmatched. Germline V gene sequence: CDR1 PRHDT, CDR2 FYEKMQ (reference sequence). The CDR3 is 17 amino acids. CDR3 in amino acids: CASSLGLRGGSSYEQYF. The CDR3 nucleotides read TGTGCCAGCAGCTTAGGCCTAAGGGGCGGGAGCTCCTACGAGCAGTACTTC.

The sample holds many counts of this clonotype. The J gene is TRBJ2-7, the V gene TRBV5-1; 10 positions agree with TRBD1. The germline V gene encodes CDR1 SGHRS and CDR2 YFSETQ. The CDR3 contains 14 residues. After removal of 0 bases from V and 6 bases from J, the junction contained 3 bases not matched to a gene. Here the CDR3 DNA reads TGCGCCAGCAGCTTGGGGGGACAGGGGTTCGAGCAGTACTTC. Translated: CASSLGGQGFEQYF.

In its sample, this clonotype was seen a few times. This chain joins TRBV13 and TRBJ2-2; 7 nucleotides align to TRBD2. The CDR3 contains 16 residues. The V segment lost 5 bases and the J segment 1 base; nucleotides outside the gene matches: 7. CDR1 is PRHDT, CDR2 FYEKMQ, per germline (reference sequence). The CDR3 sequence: CASSPPASGNTGELFF. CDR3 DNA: TGTGCCAGCAGCCCCCCGGCTAGCGGGAACACCGGGGAGCTGTTTTTT.

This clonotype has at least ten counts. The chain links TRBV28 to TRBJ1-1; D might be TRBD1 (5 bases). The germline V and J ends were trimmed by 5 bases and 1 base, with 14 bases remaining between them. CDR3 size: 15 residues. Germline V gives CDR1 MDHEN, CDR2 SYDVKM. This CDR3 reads CASSPLGETNTEAFF. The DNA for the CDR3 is TGTGCCAGCAGTCCCCTGGGGGAGACGAACACTGAAGCTTTCTTT.

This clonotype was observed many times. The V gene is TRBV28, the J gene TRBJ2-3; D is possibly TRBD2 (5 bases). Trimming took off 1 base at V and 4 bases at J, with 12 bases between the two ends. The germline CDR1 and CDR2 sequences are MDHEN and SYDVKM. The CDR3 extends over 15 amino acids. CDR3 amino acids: CASSLFAGGADTQYF. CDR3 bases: TGTGCCAGCAGTTTATTTGCTGGAGGAGCAGATACGCAGTATTTT.

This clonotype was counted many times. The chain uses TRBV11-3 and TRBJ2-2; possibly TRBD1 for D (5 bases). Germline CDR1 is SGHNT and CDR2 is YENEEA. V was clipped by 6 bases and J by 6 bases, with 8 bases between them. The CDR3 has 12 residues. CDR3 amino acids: CASRAGPGELFF. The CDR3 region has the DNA TGTGCCAGCAGAGCAGGGCCCGGGGAGCTGTTTTTT.

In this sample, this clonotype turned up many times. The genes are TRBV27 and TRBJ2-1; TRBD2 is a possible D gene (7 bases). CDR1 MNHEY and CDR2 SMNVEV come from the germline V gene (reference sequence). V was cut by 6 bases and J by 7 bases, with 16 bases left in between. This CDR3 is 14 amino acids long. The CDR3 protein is CASSKGEGRNEQFF. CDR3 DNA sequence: TGTGCCAGCAGCAAGGGGGAGGGCCGGAATGAGCAGTTCTTC.

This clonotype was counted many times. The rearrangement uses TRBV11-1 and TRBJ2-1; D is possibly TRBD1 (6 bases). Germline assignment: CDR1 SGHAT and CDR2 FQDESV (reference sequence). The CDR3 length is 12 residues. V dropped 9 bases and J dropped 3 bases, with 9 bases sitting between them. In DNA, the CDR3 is TGTGCCAGTGGGGGCGGCTACAATGAGCAGTTCTTC. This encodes CASGGGYNEQFF.

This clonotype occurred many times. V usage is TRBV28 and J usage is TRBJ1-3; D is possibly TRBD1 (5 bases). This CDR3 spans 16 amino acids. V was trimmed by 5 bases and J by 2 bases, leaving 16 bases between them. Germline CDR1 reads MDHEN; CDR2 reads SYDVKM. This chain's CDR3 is CASSAPGLGPGNTIYF. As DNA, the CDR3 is TGTGCCAGCAGTGCCCCCGGGTTGGGGCCTGGAAACACCATATATTTT.

CDR3 residues: CASSQWLGLAGSSYNEQFF. The CDR3 coding sequence is TGTGCCAGCAGCCAATGGTTGGGACTAGCGGGGTCGTCCTACAATGAGCAGTTCTTC. The chain carries TRBV14 and TRBJ2-1; 13 bases line up with TRBD2. This CDR3 spans 19 amino acids. Per germline, CDR1 SGHDN and CDR2 FVKESK. V lost 2 bases to trimming and J lost 1 base; unmatched junction nucleotides: 8.

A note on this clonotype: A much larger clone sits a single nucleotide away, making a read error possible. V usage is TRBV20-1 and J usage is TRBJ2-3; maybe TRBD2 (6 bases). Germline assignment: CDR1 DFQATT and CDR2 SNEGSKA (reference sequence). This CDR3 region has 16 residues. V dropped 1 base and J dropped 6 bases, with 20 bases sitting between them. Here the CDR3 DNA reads TGCAGTGCTAGAGTACGGGAGCGACGAAGGATGGATACGCAGTATTTT. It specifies CSARVRERRRMDTQYF.

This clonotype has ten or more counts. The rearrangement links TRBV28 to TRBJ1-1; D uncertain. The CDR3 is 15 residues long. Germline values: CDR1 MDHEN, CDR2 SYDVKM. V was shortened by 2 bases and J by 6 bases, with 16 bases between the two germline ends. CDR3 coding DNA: TGTGCCAGCAGTTTACTCACCTTCAGGAGGGCTGAAGCTTTCTTT. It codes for CASSLLTFRRAEAFF.

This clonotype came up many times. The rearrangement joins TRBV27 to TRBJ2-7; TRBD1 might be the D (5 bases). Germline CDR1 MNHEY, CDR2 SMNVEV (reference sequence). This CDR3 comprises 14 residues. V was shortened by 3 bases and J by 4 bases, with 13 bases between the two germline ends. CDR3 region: CASSLMGRIYEQYF. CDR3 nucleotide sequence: TGTGCCAGCAGTTTGATGGGGCGAATATACGAGCAGTACTTC.

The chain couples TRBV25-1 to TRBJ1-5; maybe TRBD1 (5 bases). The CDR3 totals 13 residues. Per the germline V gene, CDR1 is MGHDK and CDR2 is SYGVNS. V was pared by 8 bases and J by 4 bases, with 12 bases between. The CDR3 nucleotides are TGTGCCAGCTCCGGGGCGGGGAATCAGCCCCAGCATTTT. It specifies CASSGAGNQPQHF.

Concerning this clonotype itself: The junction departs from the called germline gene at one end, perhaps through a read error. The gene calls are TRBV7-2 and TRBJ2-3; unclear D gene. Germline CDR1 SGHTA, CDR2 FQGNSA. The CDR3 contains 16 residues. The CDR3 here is CAGSLNPQGSTDTQYF. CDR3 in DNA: TGTGCCGGCAGCTTAAACCCCCAAGGTAGCACAGATACGCAGTATTTT.